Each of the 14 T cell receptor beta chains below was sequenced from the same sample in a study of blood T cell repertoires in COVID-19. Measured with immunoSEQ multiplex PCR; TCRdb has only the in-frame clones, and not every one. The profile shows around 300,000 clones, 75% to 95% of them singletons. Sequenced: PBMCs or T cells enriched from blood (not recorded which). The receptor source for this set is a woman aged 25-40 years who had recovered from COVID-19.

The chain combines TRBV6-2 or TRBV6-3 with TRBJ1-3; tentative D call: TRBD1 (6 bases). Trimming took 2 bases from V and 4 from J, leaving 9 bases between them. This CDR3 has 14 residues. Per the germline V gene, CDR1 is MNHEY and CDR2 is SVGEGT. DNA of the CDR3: TGTGCCAGCAGTTACGGGACAAACGGAAACACCATATATTTT. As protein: CASSYGTNGNTIYF.

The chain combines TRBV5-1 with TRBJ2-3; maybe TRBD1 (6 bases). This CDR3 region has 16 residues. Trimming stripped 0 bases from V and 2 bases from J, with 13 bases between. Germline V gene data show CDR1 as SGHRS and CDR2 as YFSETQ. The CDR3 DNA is TGCGCCAGCAGCTTGGATGGACAGCTTCACACAGATACGCAGTATTTT. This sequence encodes CASSLDGQLHTDTQYF.

In DNA, the CDR3 is TGTGCCAGTCGGACTAGCGGTTACAATGAGCAGTTCTTC. Translation: CASRTSGYNEQFF. The chain joins TRBV28 to TRBJ2-1; TRBD2 aligns across 10 bases. The V gene's germline CDR1 is MDHEN and CDR2 SYDVKM. With 9 bases clipped from V and 4 bases from J, the junction kept 3 bases outside the gene matches. The CDR3 has 13 amino acids.

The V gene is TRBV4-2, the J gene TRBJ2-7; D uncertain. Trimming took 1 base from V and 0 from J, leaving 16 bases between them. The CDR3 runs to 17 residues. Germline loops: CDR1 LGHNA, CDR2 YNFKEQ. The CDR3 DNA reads TGTGCCAGCAGCCAAGGTCGATGGGCGTCAAGCTCCTACGAGCAGTACTTC. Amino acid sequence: CASSQGRWASSSYEQYF.

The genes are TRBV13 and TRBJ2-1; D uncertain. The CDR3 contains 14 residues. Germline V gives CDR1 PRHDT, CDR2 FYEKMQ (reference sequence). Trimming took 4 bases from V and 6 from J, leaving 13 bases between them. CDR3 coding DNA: TGTGCCAGCAGCTCCTTTTTACTCCGCAATGAGCAGTTCTTC. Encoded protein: CASSSFLLRNEQFF.

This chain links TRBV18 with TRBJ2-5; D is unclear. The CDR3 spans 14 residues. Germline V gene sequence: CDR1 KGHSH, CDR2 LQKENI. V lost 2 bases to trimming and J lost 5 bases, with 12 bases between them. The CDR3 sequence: CASSPTAGSETQYF. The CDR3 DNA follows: TGTGCCAGCTCACCAACCGCTGGTAGTGAGACCCAGTACTTC.

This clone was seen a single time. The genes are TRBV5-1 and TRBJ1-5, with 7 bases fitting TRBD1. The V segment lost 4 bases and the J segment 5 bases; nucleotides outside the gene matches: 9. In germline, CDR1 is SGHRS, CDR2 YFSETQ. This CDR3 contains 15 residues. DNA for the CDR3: TGCGCCAGCAGCCTGGAACCAGGGGGTGATCAGCCCCAGCATTTT. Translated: CASSLEPGGDQPQHF.

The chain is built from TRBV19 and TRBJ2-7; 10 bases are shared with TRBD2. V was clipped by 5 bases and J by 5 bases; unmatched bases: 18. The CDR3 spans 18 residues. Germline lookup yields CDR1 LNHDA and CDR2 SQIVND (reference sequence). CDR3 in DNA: TGTGCCAGTAGTTTCTTATCGCGAGCGGGAGGGCCGACCCACGAGCAGTACTTC. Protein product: CASSFLSRAGGPTHEQYF.

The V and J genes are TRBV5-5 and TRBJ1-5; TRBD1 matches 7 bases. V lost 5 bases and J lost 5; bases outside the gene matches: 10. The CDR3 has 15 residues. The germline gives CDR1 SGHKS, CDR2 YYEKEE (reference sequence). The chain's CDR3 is CASSWTGLGDQPQHF. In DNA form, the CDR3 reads TGTGCCAGCAGTTGGACAGGACTCGGAGATCAGCCCCAGCATTTT. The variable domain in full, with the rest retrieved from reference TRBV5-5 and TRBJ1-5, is DAGVTQSPTHLIKTRGQQVTLRCSPISGHKSVSWYQQVLGQGPQFIFQYYEKEERGRGNFPDRFSARQFPNYSSELNVNALLLGDSALYLCASSWTGLGDQPQHFGDGTRLSIL.

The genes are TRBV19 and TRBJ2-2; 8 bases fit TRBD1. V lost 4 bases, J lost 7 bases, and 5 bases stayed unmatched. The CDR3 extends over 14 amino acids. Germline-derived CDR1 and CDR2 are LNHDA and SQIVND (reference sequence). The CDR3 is CASSSQGAFGELFF. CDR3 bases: TGTGCCAGTAGTAGTCAGGGGGCGTTCGGGGAGCTGTTTTTT.

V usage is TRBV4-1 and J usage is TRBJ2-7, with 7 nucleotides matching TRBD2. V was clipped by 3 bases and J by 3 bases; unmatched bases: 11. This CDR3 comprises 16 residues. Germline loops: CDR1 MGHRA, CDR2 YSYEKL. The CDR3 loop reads CASSQREGLQNYEQYF. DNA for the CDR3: TGCGCCAGCAGCCAGAGGGAGGGACTTCAAAACTACGAGCAGTACTTC.

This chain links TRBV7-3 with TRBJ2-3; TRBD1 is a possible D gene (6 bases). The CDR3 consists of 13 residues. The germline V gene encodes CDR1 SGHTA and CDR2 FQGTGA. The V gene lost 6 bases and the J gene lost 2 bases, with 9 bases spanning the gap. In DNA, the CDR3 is TGTGCCAGCAGGGGACAAGCCACAGATACGCAGTATTTT. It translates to CASRGQATDTQYF.

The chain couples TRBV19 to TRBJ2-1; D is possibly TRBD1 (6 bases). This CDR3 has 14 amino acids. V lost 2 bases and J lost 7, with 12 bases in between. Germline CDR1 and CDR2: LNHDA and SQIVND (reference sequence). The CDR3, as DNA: TGTGCCAGTAGTATAAATACAGGGCTGAATGAGCAGTTCTTC. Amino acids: CASSINTGLNEQFF.

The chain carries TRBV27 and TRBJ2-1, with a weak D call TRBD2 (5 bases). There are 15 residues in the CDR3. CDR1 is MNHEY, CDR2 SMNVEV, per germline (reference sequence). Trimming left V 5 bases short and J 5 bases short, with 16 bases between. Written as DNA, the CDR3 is TGTGCCAGCAGTAACCGGGAAAGACTCCACAATGAGCAGTTCTTC. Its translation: CASSNRERLHNEQFF.